This T cell receptor (beta chain) was profiled in a study of CD8+CD57+ T cells in acquired aplastic anemia. Study-level findings and limits: Patients had approximately 29 CD8+ CDR3 sequences in common with controls (the shared set).

It was genomic DNA that served as the template for profiling TCR beta VDJ and CDR3. TCRdb processed the reads anew with MiXCR; each CDR3 protein has one entry. The sample shows some 280,000 distinct CDR3 sequences, 56% of them seen only once. The germline gives CDR1 WSHSY, CDR2 SAAADI. The V and J ends lost 0 bases and 9 bases respectively, with 9 bases between them. The CDR3 has 13 residues. With regard to this clonotype: Its specificity is unknown.

Material: sorted CD4+, CD8+, or CD8+CD57+ T cells (not recorded which) from PBMCs. The origin of this receptor is a human donor with severe aplastic anemia or a healthy control (not recorded which). V gene TRBV10-2 combines with J gene TRBJ2-1; D might be TRBD2 (6 bases). The CDR3 nucleotides read TGCGCCAGCAGTGAGTCGGTGGGAGGTGAGCAGTTCTTC. Residues: CASSESVGGEQFF.